Listed below are T cell receptor beta chains from one sample, sequenced in a study of blood T cells in healthy people across ages. TCRdb re-called the 5' RACE reads through MiXCR, storing one row per CDR3 protein. The sample lists about 500,000 distinct CDR3 sequences; nearly 25% were seen once. This sample was also put to use in a study of T cells of mothers and their children.

Sequenced: blood. Receptor source: a boy between 5 and 17 years old in good health. Each CDR3 is given with its conserved first and last residue. Fields, in order: V gene, J gene, CDR3 protein.

v_call: TRBV28
j_call: TRBJ2-3
cdr3_aa: CASSPYLGVPDTQYF

v_call: TRBV7-2
j_call: TRBJ1-1
cdr3_aa: CASSYGGQEAFF

v_call: TRBV28
j_call: TRBJ2-1
cdr3_aa: CASSRLLVVIYNEQFF

v_call: TRBV20-1
j_call: TRBJ2-3
cdr3_aa: CSARGLAGASTDTQYF

v_call: TRBV12-3/TRBV12-4
j_call: TRBJ2-5
cdr3_aa: CASRLTAGTAQETQYF

v_call: TRBV10-2
j_call: TRBJ1-2
cdr3_aa: CASSESLLGFYGYTF

v_call: TRBV5-1
j_call: TRBJ2-3
cdr3_aa: CASSLVVAATRAQYF

v_call: TRBV7-8
j_call: TRBJ1-2
cdr3_aa: CASSLGRPAGYTF

v_call: TRBV20-1
j_call: TRBJ2-1
cdr3_aa: CSARNERGGKTSGRTSYNEQFF

v_call: TRBV6-2/TRBV6-3
j_call: TRBJ2-7
cdr3_aa: CASSRQAGAYEQYF

v_call: TRBV7-2
j_call: TRBJ2-5
cdr3_aa: CASSFGRSQETQYF

v_call: TRBV5-8
j_call: TRBJ2-3
cdr3_aa: CASSFGPLTDTQYF

v_call: TRBV4-3
j_call: TRBJ2-7
cdr3_aa: CASSQGAGDQIYEQYF

v_call: TRBV29-1
j_call: TRBJ2-3
cdr3_aa: CSVDARTPLGQYF

v_call: TRBV2
j_call: TRBJ1-4
cdr3_aa: CASREGLVATNEKLFF

v_call: TRBV29-1
j_call: TRBJ2-2
cdr3_aa: CSVRDTGELFF

v_call: TRBV29-1
j_call: TRBJ2-7
cdr3_aa: CSTFTGTGASYEQYF

v_call: TRBV6-5
j_call: TRBJ1-2
cdr3_aa: CATLHATYGYTF

v_call: TRBV7-2
j_call: TRBJ1-2
cdr3_aa: CASSSNRAGSGGYTF

v_call: TRBV12-3/TRBV12-4
j_call: TRBJ1-1
cdr3_aa: CASSPRGDGGTEAFF

v_call: TRBV28
j_call: TRBJ1-2
cdr3_aa: CASAGRRYGYTF

v_call: TRBV29-1
j_call: TRBJ2-5
cdr3_aa: CSVEDGGRETQYF

v_call: TRBV5-4
j_call: TRBJ1-1
cdr3_aa: CASSPDGGRAAFF